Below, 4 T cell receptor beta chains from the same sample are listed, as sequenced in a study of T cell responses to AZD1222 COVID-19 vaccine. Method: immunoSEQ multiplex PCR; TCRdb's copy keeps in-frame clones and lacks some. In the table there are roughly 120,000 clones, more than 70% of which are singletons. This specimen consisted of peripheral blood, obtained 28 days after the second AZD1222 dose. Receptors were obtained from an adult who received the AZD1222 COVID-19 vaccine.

This CDR3 is CSATGGRVAQYF. The DNA for the CDR3 is TGCAGCGCCACAGGGGGCCGTGTGGCCCAGTACTTC. This rearrangement joins TRBV29-1 to TRBJ2-5; 9 nucleotides agree with TRBD1. V lost 7 bases, J lost 9 bases, and 9 bases stayed unmatched. The length of the CDR3 is 12 residues. Per germline, CDR1 SQVTM and CDR2 ANQGSEA. The whole variable domain, filled in from reference TRBV29-1 and TRBJ2-5, reads SAVISQKPSRDICQRGTSLTIQCQVDSQVTMMFWYRQQPGQSLTLIATANQGSEATYESGFVIDKFPISRPNLTFSTLTVSNMSPEDSSIYLCSATGGRVAQYFGPGTRLLVL.

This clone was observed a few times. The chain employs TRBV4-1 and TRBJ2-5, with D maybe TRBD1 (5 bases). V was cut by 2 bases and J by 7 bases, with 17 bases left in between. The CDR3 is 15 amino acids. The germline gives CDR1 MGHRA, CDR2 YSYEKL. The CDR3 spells CASSQWGRTSGTQYF. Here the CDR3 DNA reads TGCGCCAGCAGCCAATGGGGCCGTACGTCCGGGACCCAGTACTTC.

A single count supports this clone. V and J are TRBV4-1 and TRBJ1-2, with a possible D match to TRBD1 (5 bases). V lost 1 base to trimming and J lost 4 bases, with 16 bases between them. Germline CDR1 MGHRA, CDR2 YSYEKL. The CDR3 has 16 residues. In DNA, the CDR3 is TGCGCCAGCAGCCAAGGGGCGGGGGGGAATTTCTATGGCTACACCTTC. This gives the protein CASSQGAGGNFYGYTF.

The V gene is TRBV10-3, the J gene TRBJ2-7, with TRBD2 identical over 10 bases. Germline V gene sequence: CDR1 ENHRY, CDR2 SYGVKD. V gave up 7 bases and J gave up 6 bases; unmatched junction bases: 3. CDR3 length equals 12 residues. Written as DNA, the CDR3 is TGTGCCATCACGACTAGCGGGCTCGAGCAGTACTTC. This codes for CAITTSGLEQYF.